These 5 T cell receptor beta chains came from one sample sequenced in a study of blood T cell repertoires in COVID-19. TCRdb's table, derived via immunoSEQ multiplex PCR, lists solely in-frame clones and lacks some. This sample has about 370,000 clones, with 87% found just once. The specimen sequenced was peripheral blood. The receptors were sampled from a woman aged 25 to 39 with COVID-19, enrolled during active disease.

The CDR3 loop reads CASRRETSGTGPGANVLTF. The CDR3 DNA is TGTGCCAGCAGACGAGAAACTAGCGGGACCGGTCCCGGGGCCAACGTCCTGACTTTC. This chain connects TRBV6-6 to TRBJ2-6; 10 bases match TRBD2. The CDR3 covers 19 residues. CDR1 is MNHNY, CDR2 SVGAGI, per germline (reference sequence). Trimming cost V 6 bases and J 4 bases; bases outside gene matches: 15.

V and J are TRBV27 and TRBJ2-5; tentative D call: TRBD2 (6 bases). This CDR3 region has 13 residues. Germline CDR1 reads MNHEY; CDR2 reads SMNVEV (reference sequence). Trimming removed 6 bases at V and 2 bases at J, with 10 bases between. CDR3 residues: CASSPGLQETQYF. In DNA form, the CDR3 reads TGTGCCAGCAGCCCGGGACTGCAAGAGACCCAGTACTTC.

In this sample, this clone turned up once. The chain combines TRBV7-3 with TRBJ2-1; 10 bases are a match to TRBD2. The CDR3 has 16 residues. Germline loops: CDR1 SGHTA, CDR2 FQGTGA. With 5 bases clipped from V and 6 bases from J, the junction kept 10 bases outside the gene matches. The chain's CDR3 is CASSPSQREGGNEQFF. The CDR3 DNA reads as TGTGCCAGCAGCCCATCCCAGCGGGAGGGAGGCAATGAGCAGTTCTTC.

This chain joins TRBV11-2 and TRBJ2-7, with D tentatively TRBD2 (6 bases). With 5 bases removed from V and 3 bases from J, the gap between germline ends came to 17 bases. The CDR3 spans 15 residues. Germline-derived CDR1 and CDR2 are SGHAT and FQNNGV. The CDR3 DNA is TGTGCCAGCAGCCCGCTCACCGGGACTCACTACGAGCAGTACTTC. Encoded protein: CASSPLTGTHYEQYF.

V is TRBV5-1 and J is TRBJ2-2; D gene uncertain. The CDR3 is 15 residues long. CDR1 is SGHRS and CDR2 is YFSETQ in the germline V gene. Trimming pared 3 bases from V and 6 bases from J, leaving 15 bases between. CDR3 sequence (DNA): TGCGCCAGCAGCTCCACTCAGACAAGATCCGGGGAGCTGTTTTTT. Residues: CASSSTQTRSGELFF.